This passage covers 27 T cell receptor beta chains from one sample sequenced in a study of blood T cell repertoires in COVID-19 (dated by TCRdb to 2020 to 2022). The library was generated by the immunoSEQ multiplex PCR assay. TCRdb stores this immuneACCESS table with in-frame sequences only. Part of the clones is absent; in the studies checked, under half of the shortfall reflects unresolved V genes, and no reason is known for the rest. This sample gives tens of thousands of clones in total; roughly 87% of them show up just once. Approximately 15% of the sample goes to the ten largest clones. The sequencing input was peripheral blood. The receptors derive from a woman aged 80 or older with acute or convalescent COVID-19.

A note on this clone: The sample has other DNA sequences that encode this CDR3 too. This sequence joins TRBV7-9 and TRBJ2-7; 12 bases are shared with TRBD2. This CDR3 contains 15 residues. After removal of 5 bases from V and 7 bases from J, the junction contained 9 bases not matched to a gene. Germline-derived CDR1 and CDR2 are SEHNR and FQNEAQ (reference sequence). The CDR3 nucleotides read TGTGCCAGCAGCCTGGGACTAGCGGGCCCTGGGGAGCAGTACTTC. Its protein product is CASSLGLAGPGEQYF.

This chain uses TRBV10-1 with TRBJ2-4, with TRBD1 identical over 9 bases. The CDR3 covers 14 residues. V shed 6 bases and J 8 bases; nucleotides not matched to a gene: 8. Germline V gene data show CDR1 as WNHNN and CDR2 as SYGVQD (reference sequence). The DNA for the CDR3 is TGCGCCAGCAGCCAACAGGGGGCTGAGGACATTCAGTACTTC. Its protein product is CASSQQGAEDIQYF.

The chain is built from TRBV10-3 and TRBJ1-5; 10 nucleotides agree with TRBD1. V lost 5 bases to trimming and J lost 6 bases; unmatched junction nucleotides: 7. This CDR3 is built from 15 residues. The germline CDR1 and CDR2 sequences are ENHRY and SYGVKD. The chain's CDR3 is CAISPQGQGSQPQHF. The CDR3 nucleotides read TGTGCCATCAGTCCCCAGGGACAGGGGAGTCAGCCCCAGCATTTT.

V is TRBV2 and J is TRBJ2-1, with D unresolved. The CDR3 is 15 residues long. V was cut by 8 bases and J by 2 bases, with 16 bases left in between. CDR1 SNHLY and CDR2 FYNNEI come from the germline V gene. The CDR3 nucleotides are TGTGCCAGCCCTTCCGGGTTCCGAGCCTACAATGAGCAGTTCTTC. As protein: CASPSGFRAYNEQFF.

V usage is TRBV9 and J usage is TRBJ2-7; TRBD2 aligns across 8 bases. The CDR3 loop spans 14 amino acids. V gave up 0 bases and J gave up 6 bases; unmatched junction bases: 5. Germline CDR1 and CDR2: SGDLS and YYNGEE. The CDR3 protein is CASSVALAGSEQYF. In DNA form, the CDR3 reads TGTGCCAGCAGCGTAGCGTTAGCGGGAAGCGAGCAGTACTTC.

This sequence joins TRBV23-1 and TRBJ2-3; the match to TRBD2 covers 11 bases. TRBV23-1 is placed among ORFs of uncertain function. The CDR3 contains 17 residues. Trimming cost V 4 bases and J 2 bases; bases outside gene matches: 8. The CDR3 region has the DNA TGCGCCAGCAGTCCCCGGTCTAGCGGGAGGACCACAGATACGCAGTATTTT. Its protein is CASSPRSSGRTTDTQYF.

CDR3 nucleotide sequence: TGTGCCAGCAGGATGGGGCGGACTGAAGCTTTCTTT. It specifies CASRMGRTEAFF. The gene calls are TRBV13 and TRBJ1-1, with D possibly TRBD1 on 5 matching bases. V lost 6 bases, J lost 5 bases, and 10 bases lay in between. The CDR3 spans 12 residues. The germline CDR1 and CDR2 sequences are PRHDT and FYEKMQ (reference sequence).

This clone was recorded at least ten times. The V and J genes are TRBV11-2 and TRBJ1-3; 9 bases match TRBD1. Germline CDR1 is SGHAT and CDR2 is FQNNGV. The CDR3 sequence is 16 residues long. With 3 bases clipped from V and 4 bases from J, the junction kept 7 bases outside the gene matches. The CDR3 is CASSLLQGARGNTIYF. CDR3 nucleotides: TGTGCCAGCAGCTTGCTACAGGGGGCTAGAGGAAACACCATATATTTT.

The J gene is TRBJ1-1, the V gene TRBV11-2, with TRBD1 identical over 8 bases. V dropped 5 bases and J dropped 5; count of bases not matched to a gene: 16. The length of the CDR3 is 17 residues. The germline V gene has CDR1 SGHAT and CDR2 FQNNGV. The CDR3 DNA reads TGTGCCAGCAGCACACACGGGACAGGTGAAACGCGGACTGAAGCTTTCTTT. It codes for CASSTHGTGETRTEAFF. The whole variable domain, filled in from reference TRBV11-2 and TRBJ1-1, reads EAGVAQSPRYKIIEKRQSVAFWCNPISGHATLYWYQQILGQGPKLLIQFQNNGVVDDSQLPKDRFSAERLKGVDSTLKIQPAKLEDSAVYLCASSTHGTGETRTEAFFGQGTRLTVV.

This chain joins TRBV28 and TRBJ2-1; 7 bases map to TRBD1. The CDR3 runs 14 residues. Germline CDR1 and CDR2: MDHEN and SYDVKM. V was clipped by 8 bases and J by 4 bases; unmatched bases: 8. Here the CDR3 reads CASQGDSPYNEQFF. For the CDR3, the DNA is TGTGCCAGCCAGGGGGACAGTCCTTACAATGAGCAGTTCTTC.

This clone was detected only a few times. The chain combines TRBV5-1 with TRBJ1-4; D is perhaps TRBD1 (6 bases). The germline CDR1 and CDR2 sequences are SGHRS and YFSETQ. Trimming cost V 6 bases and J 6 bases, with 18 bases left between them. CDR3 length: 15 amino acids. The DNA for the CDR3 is TGCGCCAGCACCCCGGCTGGGAGGGGGTATGAAAAACTGTTTTTT. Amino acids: CASTPAGRGYEKLFF. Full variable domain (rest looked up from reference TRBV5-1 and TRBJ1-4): KAGVTQTPRYLIKTRGQQVTLSCSPISGHRSVSWYQQTPGQGLQFLFEYFSETQRNKGNFPGRFSGRQFSNSRSEMNVSTLELGDSALYLCASTPAGRGYEKLFFGSGTQLSVL.

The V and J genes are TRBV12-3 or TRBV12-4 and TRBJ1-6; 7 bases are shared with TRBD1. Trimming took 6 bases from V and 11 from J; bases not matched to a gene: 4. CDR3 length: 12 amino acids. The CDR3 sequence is CASSGTDTPLHF. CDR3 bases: TGTGCCAGCAGCGGGACAGATACACCCCTCCACTTT.

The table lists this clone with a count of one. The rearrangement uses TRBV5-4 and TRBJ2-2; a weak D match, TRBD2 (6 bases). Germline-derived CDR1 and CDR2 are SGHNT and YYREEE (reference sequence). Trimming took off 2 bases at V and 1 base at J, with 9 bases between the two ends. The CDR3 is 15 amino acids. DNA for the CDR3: TGTGCCAGCAGCTTAAGCGGGTTGAACACCGGGGAGCTGTTTTTT. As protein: CASSLSGLNTGELFF.

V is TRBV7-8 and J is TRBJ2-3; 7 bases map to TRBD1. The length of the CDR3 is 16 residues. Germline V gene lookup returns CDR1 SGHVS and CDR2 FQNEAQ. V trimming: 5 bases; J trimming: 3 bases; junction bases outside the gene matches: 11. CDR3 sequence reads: CASSRRRTGPTDTQYF. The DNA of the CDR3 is TGTGCCAGCAGCCGGAGGAGGACAGGCCCAACAGATACGCAGTATTTT.

CDR3 sequence: CASSSDRTRHTGELFF. In DNA, the CDR3 is TGTGCCAGCAGCTCGGACAGGACCCGGCACACCGGGGAGCTGTTTTTT. V is TRBV7-6 and J is TRBJ2-2; 7 bases match TRBD1. The CDR3 runs to 16 residues. The junction had 8 bases not matched to a gene; V was cut back by 4 bases and J by 3 bases. In germline, CDR1 is SGHVS, CDR2 FNYEAQ.

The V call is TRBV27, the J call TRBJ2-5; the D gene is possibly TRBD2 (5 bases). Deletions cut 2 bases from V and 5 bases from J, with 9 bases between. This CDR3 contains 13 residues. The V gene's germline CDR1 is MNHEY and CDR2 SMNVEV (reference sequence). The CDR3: CASSLGGRETQYF. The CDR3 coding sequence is TGTGCCAGCAGTTTAGGAGGCCGGGAGACCCAGTACTTC.

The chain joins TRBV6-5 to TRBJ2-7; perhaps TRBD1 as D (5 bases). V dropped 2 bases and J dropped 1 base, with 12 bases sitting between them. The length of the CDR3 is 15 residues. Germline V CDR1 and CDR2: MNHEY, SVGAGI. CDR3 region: CASSYMAGPSYEQYF. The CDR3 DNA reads TGTGCCAGCAGTTACATGGCAGGGCCTTCCTACGAGCAGTACTTC.

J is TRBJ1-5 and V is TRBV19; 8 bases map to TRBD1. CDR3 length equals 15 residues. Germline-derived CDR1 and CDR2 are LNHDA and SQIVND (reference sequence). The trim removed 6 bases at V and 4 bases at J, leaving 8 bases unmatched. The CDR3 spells CASSLIRTGNQPQHF. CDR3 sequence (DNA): TGTGCCAGTAGCCTAATAAGGACAGGGAATCAGCCCCAGCATTTT.

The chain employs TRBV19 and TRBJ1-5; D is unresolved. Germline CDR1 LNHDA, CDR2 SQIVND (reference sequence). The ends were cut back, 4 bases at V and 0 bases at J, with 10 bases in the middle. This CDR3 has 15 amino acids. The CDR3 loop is CASSTSLYSNQPQHF. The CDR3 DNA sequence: TGTGCCAGTAGTACCTCCCTCTATAGCAATCAGCCCCAGCATTTT.

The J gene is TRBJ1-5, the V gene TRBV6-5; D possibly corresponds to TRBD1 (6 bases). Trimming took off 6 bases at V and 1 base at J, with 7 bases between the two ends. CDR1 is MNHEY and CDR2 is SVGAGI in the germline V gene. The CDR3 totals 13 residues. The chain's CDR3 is CASSGQSNQPQHF. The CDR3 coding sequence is TGTGCCAGCAGCGGACAGAGCAATCAGCCCCAGCATTTT.

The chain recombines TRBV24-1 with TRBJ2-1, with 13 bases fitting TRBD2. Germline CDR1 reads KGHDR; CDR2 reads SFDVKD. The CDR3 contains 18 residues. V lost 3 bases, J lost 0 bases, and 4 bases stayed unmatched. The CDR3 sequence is CATSDPGLAGSSYNEQFF. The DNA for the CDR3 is TGTGCCACCAGTGATCCGGGACTAGCGGGAAGCTCCTACAATGAGCAGTTCTTC.

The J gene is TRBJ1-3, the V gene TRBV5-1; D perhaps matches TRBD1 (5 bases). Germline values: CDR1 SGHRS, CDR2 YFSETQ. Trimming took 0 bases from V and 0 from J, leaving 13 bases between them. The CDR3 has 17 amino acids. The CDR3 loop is CASSLAAQASSGNTIYF. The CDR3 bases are TGCGCCAGCAGCTTGGCTGCACAGGCGAGCTCTGGAAACACCATATATTTT.

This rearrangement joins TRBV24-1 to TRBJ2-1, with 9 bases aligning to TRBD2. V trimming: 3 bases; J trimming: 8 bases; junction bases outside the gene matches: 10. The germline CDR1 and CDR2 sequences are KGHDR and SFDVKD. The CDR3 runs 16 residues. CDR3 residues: CATSDPSGKRTHEQFF. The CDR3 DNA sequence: TGTGCCACCAGTGATCCTAGCGGGAAAAGGACGCATGAGCAGTTCTTC.

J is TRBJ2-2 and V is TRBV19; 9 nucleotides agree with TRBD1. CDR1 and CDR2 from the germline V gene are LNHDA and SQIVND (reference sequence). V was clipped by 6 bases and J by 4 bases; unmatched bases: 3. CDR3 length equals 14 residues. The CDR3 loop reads CASRDRGFTGELFF. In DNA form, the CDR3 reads TGTGCCAGTAGGGACAGGGGTTTCACCGGGGAGCTGTTTTTT. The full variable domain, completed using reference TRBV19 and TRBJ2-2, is DGGITQSPKYLFRKEGQNVTLSCEQNLNHDAMYWYRQDPGQGLRLIYYSQIVNDFQKGDIAEGYSVSREKKESFPLTVTSAQKNPTAFYLCASRDRGFTGELFFGEGSRLTVL.

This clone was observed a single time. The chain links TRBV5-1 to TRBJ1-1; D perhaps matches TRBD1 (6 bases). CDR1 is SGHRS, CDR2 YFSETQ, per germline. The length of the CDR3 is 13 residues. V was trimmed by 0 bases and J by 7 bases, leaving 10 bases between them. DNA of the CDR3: TGCGCCAGCAGCTTGGAGGGGGGGTTTGAAGCTTTCTTT. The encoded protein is CASSLEGGFEAFF.

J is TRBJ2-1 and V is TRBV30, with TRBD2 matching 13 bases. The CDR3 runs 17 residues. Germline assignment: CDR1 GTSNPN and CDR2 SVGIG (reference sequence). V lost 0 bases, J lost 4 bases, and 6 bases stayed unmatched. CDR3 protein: CAWSVRTSGGRYNEQFF. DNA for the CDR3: TGTGCCTGGAGTGTAAGGACTAGCGGGGGAAGATACAATGAGCAGTTCTTC.

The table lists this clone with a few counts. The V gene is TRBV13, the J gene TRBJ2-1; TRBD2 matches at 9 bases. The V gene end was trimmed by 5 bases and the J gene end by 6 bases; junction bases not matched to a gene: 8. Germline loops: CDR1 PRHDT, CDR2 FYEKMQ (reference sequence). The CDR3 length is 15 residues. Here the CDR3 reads CASSLRTSVPNEQFF. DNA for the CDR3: TGTGCCAGCAGCCTGAGGACTAGCGTTCCCAATGAGCAGTTCTTC.